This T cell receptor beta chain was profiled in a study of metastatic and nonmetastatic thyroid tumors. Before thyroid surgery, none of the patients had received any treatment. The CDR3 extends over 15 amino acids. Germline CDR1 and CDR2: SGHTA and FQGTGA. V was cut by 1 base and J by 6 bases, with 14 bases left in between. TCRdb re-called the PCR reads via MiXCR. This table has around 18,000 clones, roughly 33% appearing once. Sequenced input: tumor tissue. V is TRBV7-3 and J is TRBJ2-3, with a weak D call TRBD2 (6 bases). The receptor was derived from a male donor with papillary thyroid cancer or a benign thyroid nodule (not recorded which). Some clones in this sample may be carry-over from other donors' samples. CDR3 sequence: CASSLNSGPHDTQYF. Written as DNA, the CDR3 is TGTGCCAGCAGCTTAAATAGCGGCCCCCACGATACGCAGTATTTT. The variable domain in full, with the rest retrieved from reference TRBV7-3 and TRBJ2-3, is GAGVSQTPSNKVTEKGKYVELRCDPISGHTALYWYRQSLGQGPEFLIYFQGTGAADDSGLPNDRFFAVRPEGSVSTLKIQRTERGDSAVYLCASSLNSGPHDTQYFGPGTRLTVL.